This T cell receptor beta chain was identified in a study of T cell responses to AZD1222 COVID-19 vaccine (dated by TCRdb to the early 2020s). Describing the broader study: A total of approximately 250 trial participants underwent TCR sequencing, of whom 200 to 220 had received two doses of AZD1222 and 26 had received two doses of the MenACWY control vaccine. Trial participants were enrolled by age into 18-55, 56-69 and 70-plus year subgroups, with roughly 150, 30 and 60 TCR-sequenced participants respectively. Points the paper makes about the study in general: Reportedly, close to half of the unique spike-specific TCRs recognized epitopes lying outside the regions that are mutated in the B.1.351 and B.1.1.7 variants. In the small 56-69-year group, the increase in depth fell short of significance, most likely because of low power. After two AZD1222 doses, both the breadth and the depth of spike-specific TCRs were significantly higher than at day 0 and than in MenACWY recipients. No day 14 peak-response samples were available, so repertoires were characterized only after the peak T cell response. Only five or six AZD1222 recipients were SARS-CoV-2 seropositive at baseline, limiting conclusions about previously exposed vaccinees. The vaccine-associated CD4 TCRs covered the entire spike protein, and the dominant responses fell in regions 160-218 and 743-854. Most participants were white British and females outnumbered males, and the authors suggested that clonal diversity may have been underestimated.

The CDR3 regions of human TCRbeta chains were analyzed by immunosequencing. The paper's processing steps were these. TCRs in the repertoires were matched against a reference library of SARS-CoV-2-specific TCRs that had been generated with the MIRA antigen-specificity platform. Breadth was defined as the fraction of unique TCRs that were SARS-CoV-2-associated, and depth was defined as the fraction of total T cells that were SARS-CoV-2-associated. Using the MIRA data, every spike-specific TCR was mapped to the spike region that the TCR reacted to and assigned to either a CD4 or a CD8 class. Log10-transformed breadth and depth values were compared by one-way ANOVA with Sidak's multiple comparisons tests. TCRdb took this table from immuneACCESS and kept in-frame rearrangements with V and J called. Such tables lack part of the clones; where checked against another copy, unresolved V genes explain under half of the gap, and the rest is unexplained. D and trimming were read from the DNA, whereas the V and J calls and clone size are those reported in that table. This sample comprises 100,000 or so clones, about 90% of them detected only once. Of the sample, roughly 3.1% falls within the top ten clones.

To note about this clone: There is no known antigen for this receptor. The input lacks base qualities; no much larger clone sits a single base away.

What this sample's time point label stands for: about 28 days (+/-7) after the second vaccine dose. AZD1222 recipients given second doses at about 4 weeks or at about 12 weeks were pooled, since spike-specific TCR depth and breadth were not found to differ between the two schedules. Vaccinee samples came from UK trials COV001 and COV002, including a single-blind randomized controlled phase 2/3 trial of AZD1222 (ChAdOx1 nCoV-19) in healthy adults. For TCRbeta chain sequencing, PBMC samples from trial participants were taken at day 0 and at day 28 after the second dose. The CDR3 sequence holds 13 residues, the cysteine and phenylalanine included. Only the CDR3 region is kept as DNA, spanning 39 bases read in frame from base 1. V is pared back by 7 bases and J by 2 bases, with 11 bases lying between the germline termini. The germline V gene gives CDR1 as SNHLY and CDR2 as FYNNEI.

The chain couples TRBV2 to TRBJ1-2, and perhaps TRBD1 as D gene, on 6 matching bases. The sequence was collected from an adult who received the AZD1222 COVID-19 vaccine. This specimen was peripheral blood, taken 28 days after the second AZD1222 dose. At the DNA level, the sequence is TGTGCCAGCATTTTGACAGGAAACTATGGCTACACCTTC. This sequence encodes CASILTGNYGYTF.